Described below is a single T cell receptor beta chain sequence and its context. Its antigen remains unidentified. The sample is drawn from a study of T-cell reconstitution after alpha-beta-depleted transplantation in children. General study findings and limits: The authors attributed T-cell counts and diversity one year after transplant mostly to newly produced T cells. Certain patients had high TCRbeta diversity at day 60, and it came from recipient T cells and thymic progenitors that survived. Reported findings indicate that, about two months after transplant, alpha-beta T cells came from several hundred expanded clones, which were derived from non-depleted graft cells.

Unique molecular identifiers featured in how the TCRbeta library was prepared. TCRdb re-derived calls from the PCR reads in MiXCR, one entry per CDR3 protein. The repertoire has 200,000 to 250,000 distinct CDR3 sequences, about 25% of them found once; the top ten carry less than 3.5%. The junction had 9 bases not matched to a gene; V was cut back by 6 bases and J by 2 bases. CDR1 is DFQATT, CDR2 SNEGSKA, per germline (reference sequence). The CDR3 runs to 17 residues. The chain carries TRBV20-1 and TRBJ2-5, with 16 bases identical to TRBD2. The material was PBMCs, obtained before TCRalphabeta/CD19-depleted stem cell transplant. This sequence was found in a girl aged 2 to 10 with Fanconi anemia, due to receive a stem cell transplant. CDR3 in DNA: TGCAGTGCGGTACCGGGACTAGCGGGAGGGCTACAAGAGACCCAGTACTTC. This sequence encodes CSAVPGLAGGLQETQYF.